What follows is one T cell receptor beta chain and its context. Its antigen is unidentified. Vbeta (60) and Jbeta (13) primers were used in the PCR. Method: immunoSEQ multiplex PCR; TCRdb's copy keeps in-frame clones and lacks some. The data show around 150,000 clones, 76% seen once. This entry belongs to a study of cytomegalovirus exposure and HLA in healthy donors. Study-level points and caveats: Productive status was seen about 90% or about 30% of the time for most TCR beta V segments in an earlier analysis. An analysis was carried out later, and it reportedly showed fewer N-insertions in an Asian-associated ancestry cluster than the approximately 700-donor mean. Later on, an analysis showed TCR association rates differing by HLA locus, with DRB1 the most and HLA-C the fewest. In a later analysis, specific HLA alleles were associated with 15,000 to 20,000 TCR beta sequences at a 0.05 false discovery rate.

Germline V lookup: CDR1 MDHEN, CDR2 SYDVKM. The CDR3 length is 12 residues. The V end was cut by 1 base, the J end by 7 bases, with 8 bases between. The receptor was derived from a female donor in good health and CMV-seropositive. Sequencing used PBMCs. V gene TRBV28 combines with J gene TRBJ2-7, with D perhaps TRBD2 (6 bases). CDR3 loop: CASSLSGREQYF. In DNA form, the CDR3 reads TGTGCCAGCAGTTTATCGGGGAGGGAGCAGTACTTC.